What follows are 13 T cell receptor beta chains derived from one specimen sequenced in a study of blood T cell repertoires in COVID-19 (dated by TCRdb to the early 2020s). The method behind the library was the immunoSEQ multiplex PCR assay. Here the immuneACCESS table is served through TCRdb, limited to in-frame sequences with V and J called. Missing clones are a known gap in these copies; in checked studies unresolved V genes cover under half, and the rest lacks a known reason. This sample is represented by around 130,000 clones; roughly four fifths of them were singletons. The top ten clones comprise roughly 7.9% of the sample. Material for sequencing was peripheral blood. These receptors originate from a human donor in a cohort sampled during active COVID-19.

V usage is TRBV29-1 and J usage is TRBJ2-7, with 9 bases identical to TRBD1. CDR1 and CDR2 from the germline V gene are SQVTM and ANQGSEA. Unmatched junction bases numbered 10, after V lost 4 bases and J lost 3 bases. The length of the CDR3 is 15 residues. The CDR3 loop is CSVVGAEDRGYEQYF. Written as DNA, the CDR3 is TGCAGCGTTGTGGGGGCGGAGGACAGGGGCTACGAGCAGTACTTC.

The V call is TRBV4-1, the J call TRBJ1-6; D unclear. V was cut by 4 bases and J by 4 bases, with 17 bases left in between. The CDR3 length is 17 residues. CDR1 and CDR2 from the germline V gene are MGHRA and YSYEKL. CDR3 nucleotides: TGCGCCAGCAGCCCCTCCCGAACCTACCCTTATAATTCACCCCTCCACTTT. This gives the protein CASSPSRTYPYNSPLHF.

This chain connects TRBV11-2 to TRBJ2-5, with 9 bases that match TRBD2. The length of the CDR3 is 18 residues. V was pared by 5 bases and J by 5 bases, with 18 bases of the junction left unmatched. CDR1 SGHAT and CDR2 FQNNGV come from the germline V gene. In DNA form, the CDR3 reads TGTGCCAGCAGCCCCTGGACTAGCGCGTCCACGTGGGAGGAGACCCAGTACTTC. Protein sequence: CASSPWTSASTWEETQYF.

This clone turned up a few times. This sequence joins TRBV14 and TRBJ1-2; D not resolved. Germline V gene data show CDR1 as SGHDN and CDR2 as FVKESK. The CDR3 covers 13 residues. Trimming took off 4 bases at V and 4 bases at J, with 10 bases between the two ends. The CDR3 bases are TGTGCCAGCAGCCCCGGGTATCGCTATGGCTACACCTTC. This translates into CASSPGYRYGYTF.

The chain has TRBV6-6 and TRBJ1-1; TRBD1 agrees at 7 bases. Trimming cost V 0 bases and J 4 bases; bases outside gene matches: 5. The germline CDR1 and CDR2 sequences are MNHNY and SVGAGI (reference sequence). This CDR3 comprises 15 residues. In nucleotides, the CDR3 is TGTGCCAGCAGTTACTCTGGACAGGCTAGCACTGAAGCTTTCTTT. The encoded protein is CASSYSGQASTEAFF.

The J gene is TRBJ2-1, the V gene TRBV6-2 or TRBV6-3; D call uncertain. Deletions cut 4 bases from V and 5 bases from J, with 18 bases between. The CDR3 loop spans 16 amino acids. Germline V CDR1 and CDR2: MNHEY, SVGEGT. The CDR3 DNA sequence: TGTGCCAGCAGTTTCTCCCTCGTTAGCAGTAACAATGAGCAGTTCTTC. Its protein is CASSFSLVSSNNEQFF.

Only one count was recorded for this clone. V usage is TRBV5-1 and J usage is TRBJ1-3, with D possibly TRBD1 on 5 matching bases. Germline loops: CDR1 SGHRS, CDR2 YFSETQ. V was trimmed by 0 bases and J by 8 bases, leaving 15 bases between them. The CDR3 totals 15 residues. For the CDR3, the DNA is TGCGCCAGCAGCTTGGGTGGGGCGCTTGGTGACACCATATATTTT. Its protein product is CASSLGGALGDTIYF.

This rearrangement joins TRBV12-3 or TRBV12-4 to TRBJ1-2; D ambiguous. V was clipped by 5 bases and J by 6 bases, with 13 bases between them. The CDR3 spans 13 residues. CDR3 region: CASSVTARDGYTF. DNA for the CDR3: TGTGCCAGCAGTGTGACCGCTCGGGATGGCTACACCTTC.

The V and J genes are TRBV27 and TRBJ1-2; no clear D gene. The V end was cut by 3 bases, the J end by 0 bases, with 11 bases between. Germline-derived CDR1 and CDR2 are MNHEY and SMNVEV (reference sequence). The CDR3 has 15 residues. CDR3 coding DNA: TGTGCCAGCAGTTTGGGCAGACCCCCTAACTATGGCTACACCTTC. Amino acids: CASSLGRPPNYGYTF.

The rearrangement uses TRBV4-2 and TRBJ2-7; 13 bases map to TRBD2. Germline CDR1 and CDR2: LGHNA and YNFKEQ. This CDR3 has 18 amino acids. Unmatched junction bases numbered 9, after V lost 0 bases and J lost 4 bases. The DNA of the CDR3 is TGTGCCAGCAGCCAAGAGGGAGGCACGACTAGCGGGAGGTACGAGCAGTACTTC. It translates to CASSQEGGTTSGRYEQYF.

This sequence joins TRBV28 and TRBJ2-7, with TRBD2 matching 9 bases. CDR3 length: 14 amino acids. J was trimmed by 3 bases and V by 3 bases; bases with no gene match: 3. Germline CDR1 reads MDHEN; CDR2 reads SYDVKM. CDR3 sequence: CASSLQTSGYEQYF. The CDR3 region has the DNA TGTGCCAGCAGTTTGCAGACTAGCGGCTACGAGCAGTACTTC.

This clone was counted between two and nine times. Other nucleotide sequences from this sample produce the same CDR3. V and J are TRBV4-1 and TRBJ2-7, with TRBD2 matching 12 bases. From germline, CDR1 is MGHRA and CDR2 YSYEKL. This CDR3 comprises 15 residues. The ends lost 0 bases at V and 4 bases at J; junction bases unmatched: 1. CDR3: CASSQEGTSGYEQYF. In nucleotides, the CDR3 is TGCGCCAGCAGCCAAGAAGGGACTAGCGGGTACGAGCAGTACTTC.

The chain uses TRBV2 and TRBJ1-2; 8 nucleotides agree with TRBD1. Per germline, CDR1 SNHLY and CDR2 FYNNEI. The V gene end was trimmed by 0 bases and the J gene end by 5 bases; junction bases not matched to a gene: 8. This CDR3 contains 16 residues. Here the CDR3 DNA reads TGTGCCAGCAGTGAAGCGCTTCAGGGGGCTTGGTATGGCTACACCTTC. Translated, it gives CASSEALQGAWYGYTF.